The sequence of this T cell receptor beta chain was determined in a study of cytomegalovirus exposure and HLA in healthy donors. PCR employed 60 Vbeta and 13 Jbeta primers. Sequencing used immunoSEQ multiplex PCR; TCRdb keeps in-frame clones, though not all of them. The sample contains 150,000 to 200,000 clones, approximately 80% of which appear only once. General study findings and limits: Listed as cytomegalovirus-associated were over 150 TCR beta chains.

This CDR3 comprises 16 residues. In regard to this clone: Its matching antigen is unknown.

V usage is TRBV21-1 and J usage is TRBJ1-5; the table gives TRBD1 as D, unverified against the DNA. TRBV21-1 counts as a pseudogene. Sequenced sample: PBMCs. The TCR comes from a woman between 40 and 50 years old in good health and CMV-seronegative. Here the CDR3 reads CASTTKAGQGLQPQHF. In DNA, the CDR3 is TGTGCCAGCACCACTAAGGCGGGACAGGGCCTCCAGCCCCAGCATTTT.